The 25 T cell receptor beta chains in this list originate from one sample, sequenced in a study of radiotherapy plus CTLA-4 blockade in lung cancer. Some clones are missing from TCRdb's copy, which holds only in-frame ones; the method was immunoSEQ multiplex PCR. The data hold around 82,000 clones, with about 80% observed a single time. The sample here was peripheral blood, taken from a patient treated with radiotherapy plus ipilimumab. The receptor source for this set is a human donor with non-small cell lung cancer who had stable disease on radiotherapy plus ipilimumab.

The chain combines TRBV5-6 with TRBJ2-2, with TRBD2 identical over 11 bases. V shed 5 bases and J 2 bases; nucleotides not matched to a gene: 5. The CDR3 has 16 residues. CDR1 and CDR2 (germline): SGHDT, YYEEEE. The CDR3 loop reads CASRGTSGRNTGELFF. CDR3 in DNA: TGTGCCAGCAGGGGGACTAGCGGAAGAAACACCGGGGAGCTGTTTTTT.

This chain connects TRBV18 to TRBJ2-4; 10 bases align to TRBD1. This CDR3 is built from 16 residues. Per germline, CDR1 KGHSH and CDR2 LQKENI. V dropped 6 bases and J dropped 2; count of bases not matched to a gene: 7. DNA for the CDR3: TGTGCCAGCTCGCCTGACAGGGGGCGGACCAAAAACATTCAGTACTTC. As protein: CASSPDRGRTKNIQYF.

The CDR3 DNA reads TGTGCCAGCAGTCCGGGACCCCTAGCCAACACTGAAGCTTTCTTT. This encodes CASSPGPLANTEAFF. This chain links TRBV6-4 with TRBJ1-1, with D perhaps matching TRBD1 (5 bases). This CDR3 comprises 15 residues. The germline V gene encodes CDR1 MRHNA and CDR2 SNTAGT. V was pared by 5 bases and J by 2 bases, with 15 bases between.

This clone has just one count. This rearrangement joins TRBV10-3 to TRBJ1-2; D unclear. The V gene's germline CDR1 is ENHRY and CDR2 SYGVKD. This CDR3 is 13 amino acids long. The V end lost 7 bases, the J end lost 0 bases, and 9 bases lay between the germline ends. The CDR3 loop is CAITDSPNYGYTF. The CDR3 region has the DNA TGTGCCATCACGGACTCACCTAACTATGGCTACACCTTC.

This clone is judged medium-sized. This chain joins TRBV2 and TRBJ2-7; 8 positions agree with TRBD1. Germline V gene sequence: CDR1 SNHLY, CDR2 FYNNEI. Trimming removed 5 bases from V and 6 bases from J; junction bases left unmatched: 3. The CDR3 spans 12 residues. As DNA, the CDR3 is TGTGCCAGCAGTCCCACAGGGGGCGAGCAGTACTTC. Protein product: CASSPTGGEQYF.

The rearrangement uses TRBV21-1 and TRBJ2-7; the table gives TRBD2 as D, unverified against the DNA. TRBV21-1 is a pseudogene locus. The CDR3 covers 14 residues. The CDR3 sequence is CASSQLINWYERYF. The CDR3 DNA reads TGTGCCAGCAGCCAACTCATCAACTGGTACGAGCGGTACTTC.

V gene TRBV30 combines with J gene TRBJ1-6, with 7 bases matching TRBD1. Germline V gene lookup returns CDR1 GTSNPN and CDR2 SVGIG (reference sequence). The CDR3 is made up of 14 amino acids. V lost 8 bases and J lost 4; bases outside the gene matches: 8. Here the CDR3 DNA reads TGTGCCCTAAATTGGGGACAGTATAATTCACCCCTCCACTTT. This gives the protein CALNWGQYNSPLHF.

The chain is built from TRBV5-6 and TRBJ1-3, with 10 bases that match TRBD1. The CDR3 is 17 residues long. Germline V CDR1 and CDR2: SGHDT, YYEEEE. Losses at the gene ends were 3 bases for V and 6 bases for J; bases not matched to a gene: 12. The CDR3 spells CASSSRDRGWAQNTIYF. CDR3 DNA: TGTGCCAGCAGCTCCCGGGACAGGGGTTGGGCCCAAAACACCATATATTTT.

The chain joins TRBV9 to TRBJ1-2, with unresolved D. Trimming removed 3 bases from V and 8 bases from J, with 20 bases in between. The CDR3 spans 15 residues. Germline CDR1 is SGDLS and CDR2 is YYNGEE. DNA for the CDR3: TGTGCCAGCAGCGAGACCTTGGACGGCTTAAGGGGCTACACCTTC. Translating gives CASSETLDGLRGYTF.

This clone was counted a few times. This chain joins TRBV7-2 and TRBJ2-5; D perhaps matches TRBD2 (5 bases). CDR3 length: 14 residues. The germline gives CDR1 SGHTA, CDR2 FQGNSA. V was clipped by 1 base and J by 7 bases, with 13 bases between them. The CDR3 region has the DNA TGTGCCAGCAGCTTAGGGGGTAGCGAGGGGACCCAGTACTTC. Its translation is CASSLGGSEGTQYF.

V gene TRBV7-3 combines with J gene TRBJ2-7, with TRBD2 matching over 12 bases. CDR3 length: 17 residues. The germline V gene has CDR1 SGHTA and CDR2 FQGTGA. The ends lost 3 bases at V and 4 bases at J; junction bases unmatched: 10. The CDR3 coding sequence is TGTGCCAGCAGCTTGCTACCGGGACTAGCGGGCTCGTACGAGCAGTACTTC. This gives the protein CASSLLPGLAGSYEQYF.

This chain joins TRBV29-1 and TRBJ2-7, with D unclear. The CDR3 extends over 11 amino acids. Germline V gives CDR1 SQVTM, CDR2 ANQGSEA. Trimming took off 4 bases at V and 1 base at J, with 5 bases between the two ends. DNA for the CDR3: TGCAGCGTTGGGAATTCCTACGAGCAGTACTTC. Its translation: CSVGNSYEQYF.

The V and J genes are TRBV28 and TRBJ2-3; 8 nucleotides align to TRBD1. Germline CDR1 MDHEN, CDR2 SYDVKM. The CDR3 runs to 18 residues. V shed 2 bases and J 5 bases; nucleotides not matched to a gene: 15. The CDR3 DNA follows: TGTGCCAGCAGTTTAGGGACAGGCCTAGGGGTAGGGAAAGATACGCAGTATTTT. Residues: CASSLGTGLGVGKDTQYF.

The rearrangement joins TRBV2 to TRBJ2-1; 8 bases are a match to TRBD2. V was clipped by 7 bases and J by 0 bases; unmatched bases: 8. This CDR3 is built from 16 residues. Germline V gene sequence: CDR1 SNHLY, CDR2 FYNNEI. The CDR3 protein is CASIQGGGSSYNEQFF. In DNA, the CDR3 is TGTGCCAGCATCCAGGGCGGGGGGAGCTCCTACAATGAGCAGTTCTTC.

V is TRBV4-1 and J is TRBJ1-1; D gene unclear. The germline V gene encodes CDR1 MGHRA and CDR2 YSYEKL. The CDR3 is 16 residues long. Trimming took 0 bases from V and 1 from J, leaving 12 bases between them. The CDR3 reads CASSQERQRQNTEAFF. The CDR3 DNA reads TGCGCCAGCAGCCAAGAAAGGCAGCGCCAGAACACTGAAGCTTTCTTT.

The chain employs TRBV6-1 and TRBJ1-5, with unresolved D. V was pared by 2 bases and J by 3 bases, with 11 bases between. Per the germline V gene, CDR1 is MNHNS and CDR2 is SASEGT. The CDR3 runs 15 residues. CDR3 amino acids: CASSELRSNNQPQHF. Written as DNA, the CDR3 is TGTGCCAGCAGTGAACTACGTAGCAACAATCAGCCCCAGCATTTT.

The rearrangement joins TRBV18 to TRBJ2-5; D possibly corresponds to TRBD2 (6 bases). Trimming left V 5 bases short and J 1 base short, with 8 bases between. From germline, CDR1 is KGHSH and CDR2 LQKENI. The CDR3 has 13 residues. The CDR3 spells CASSWGVQETQYF. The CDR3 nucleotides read TGTGCCAGCTCATGGGGGGTCCAAGAGACCCAGTACTTC.

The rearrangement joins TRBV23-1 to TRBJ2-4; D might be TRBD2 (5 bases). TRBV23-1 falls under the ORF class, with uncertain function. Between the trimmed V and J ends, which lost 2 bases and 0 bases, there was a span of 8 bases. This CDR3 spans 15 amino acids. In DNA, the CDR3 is TGCGCCAGCAGTCAAGAGGGCCTAGCCAAAAACATTCAGTACTTC. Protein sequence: CASSQEGLAKNIQYF.

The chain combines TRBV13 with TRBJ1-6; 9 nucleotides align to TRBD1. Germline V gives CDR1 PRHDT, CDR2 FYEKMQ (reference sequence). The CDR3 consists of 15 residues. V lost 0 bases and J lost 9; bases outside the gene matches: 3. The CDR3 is CASSLGTGGSSPLHF. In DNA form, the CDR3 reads TGTGCCAGCAGCTTAGGAACAGGGGGCTCTTCACCCCTCCACTTT.

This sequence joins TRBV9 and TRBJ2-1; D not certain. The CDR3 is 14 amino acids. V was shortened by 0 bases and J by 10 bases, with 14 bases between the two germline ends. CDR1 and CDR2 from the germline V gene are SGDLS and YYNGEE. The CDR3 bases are TGTGCCAGCAGCGTAGATCCCCGTGGCACCGAGCAGTTCTTC. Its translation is CASSVDPRGTEQFF.

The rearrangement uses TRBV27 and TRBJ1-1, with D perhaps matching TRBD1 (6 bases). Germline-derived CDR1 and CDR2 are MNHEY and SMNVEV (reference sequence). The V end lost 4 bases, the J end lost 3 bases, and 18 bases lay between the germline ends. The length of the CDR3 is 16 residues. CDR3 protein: CASSSRSGGVHTEAFF. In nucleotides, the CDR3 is TGTGCCAGCAGTTCTAGGAGTGGGGGCGTGCACACTGAAGCTTTCTTT.

For the CDR3, the DNA is TGTGCCAGTAGTTCTTACTATGGCTACACCTTC. This sequence encodes CASSSYYGYTF. This chain uses TRBV19 with TRBJ1-2; D is undetermined. The ends were cut back, 5 bases at V and 3 bases at J, with 4 bases in the middle. Germline lookup yields CDR1 LNHDA and CDR2 SQIVND (reference sequence). The CDR3 runs to 11 residues.

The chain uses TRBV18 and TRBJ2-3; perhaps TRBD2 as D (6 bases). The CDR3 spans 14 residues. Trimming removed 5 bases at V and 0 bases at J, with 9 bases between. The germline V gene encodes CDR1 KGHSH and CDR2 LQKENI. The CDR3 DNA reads TGTGCCAGCTCATCAGGGACTAGCACAGATACGCAGTATTTT. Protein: CASSSGTSTDTQYF.

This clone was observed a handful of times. The CDR3 region is CASSPESDEQYF. The DNA of the CDR3 is TGTGCCAGCTCACCGGAGTCCGACGAGCAGTACTTC. The V call is TRBV18, the J call TRBJ2-7; D is unclear. There are 12 residues in the CDR3. Looked up from germline, CDR1 is KGHSH and CDR2 is LQKENI. V lost 3 bases and J lost 5, with 8 bases in between.

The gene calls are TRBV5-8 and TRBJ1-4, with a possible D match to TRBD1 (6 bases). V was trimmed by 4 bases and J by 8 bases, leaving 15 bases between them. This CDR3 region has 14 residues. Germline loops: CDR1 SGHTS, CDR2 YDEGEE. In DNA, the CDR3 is TGTGCCAGCAGCCCGGGACAACGGATCGAAAAACTGTTTTTT. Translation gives CASSPGQRIEKLFF.